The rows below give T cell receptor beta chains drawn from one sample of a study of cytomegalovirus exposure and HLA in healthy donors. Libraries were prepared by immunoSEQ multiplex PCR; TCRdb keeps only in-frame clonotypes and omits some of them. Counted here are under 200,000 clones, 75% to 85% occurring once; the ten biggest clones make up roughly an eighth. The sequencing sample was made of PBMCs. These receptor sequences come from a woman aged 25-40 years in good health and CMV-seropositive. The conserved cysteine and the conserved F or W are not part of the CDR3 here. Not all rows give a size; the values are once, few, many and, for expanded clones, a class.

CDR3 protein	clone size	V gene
ASSQNLDSTEAF	once	TRBV5-1
ASTLSQVSGNTIY	-	TRBV6-5
ASTGDTTNQPQH	-	TRBV6-6
ASSLVGTFGNNEQF	few	TRBV5-6
ASSPSGGADTQY	-	TRBV6-5
ASSLASGNTIY	-	TRBV5-6
ASSWDRWSKEQY	-	TRBV5-4
ASSEGRANTEAF	-	TRBV2
ASSPGVPETQY	-	TRBV27
ATSSGTSSNEQF	-	TRBV15